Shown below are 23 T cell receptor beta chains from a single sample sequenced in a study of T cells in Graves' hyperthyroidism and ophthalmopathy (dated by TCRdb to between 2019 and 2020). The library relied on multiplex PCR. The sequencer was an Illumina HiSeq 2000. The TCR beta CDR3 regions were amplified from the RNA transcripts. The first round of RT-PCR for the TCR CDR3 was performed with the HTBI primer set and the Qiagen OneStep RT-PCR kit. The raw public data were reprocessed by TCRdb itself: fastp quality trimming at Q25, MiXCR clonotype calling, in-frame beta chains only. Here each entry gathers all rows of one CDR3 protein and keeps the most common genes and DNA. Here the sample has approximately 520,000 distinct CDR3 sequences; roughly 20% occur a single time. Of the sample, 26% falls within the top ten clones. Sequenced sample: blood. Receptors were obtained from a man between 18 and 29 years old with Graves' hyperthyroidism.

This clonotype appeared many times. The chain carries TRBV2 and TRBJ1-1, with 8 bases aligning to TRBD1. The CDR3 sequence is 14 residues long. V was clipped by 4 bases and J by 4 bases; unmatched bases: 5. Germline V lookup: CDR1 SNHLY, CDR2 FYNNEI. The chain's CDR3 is CASSGGRGPTEAFF. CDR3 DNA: TGTGCCAGCAGTGGTGGCAGGGGGCCCACTGAAGCTTTCTTT.

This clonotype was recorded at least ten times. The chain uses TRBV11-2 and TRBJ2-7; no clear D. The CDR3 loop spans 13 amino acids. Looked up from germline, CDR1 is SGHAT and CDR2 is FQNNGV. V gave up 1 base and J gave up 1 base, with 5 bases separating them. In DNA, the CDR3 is TGTGCCAGCAGCTTAGTCCAGTCCTACGAGCAGTACTTC. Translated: CASSLVQSYEQYF. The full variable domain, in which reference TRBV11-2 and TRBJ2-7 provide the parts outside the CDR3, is EAGVAQSPRYKIIEKRQSVAFWCNPISGHATLYWYQQILGQGPKLLIQFQNNGVVDDSQLPKDRFSAERLKGVDSTLKIQPAKLEDSAVYLCASSLVQSYEQYFGPGTRLTVT.

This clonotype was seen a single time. The CDR3 coding sequence is TGTGCCTGGAGTATGAGATTAAGGAGCAATCAGCCCCAGCATTTT. It translates to CAWSMRLRSNQPQHF. The rearrangement uses TRBV30 and TRBJ1-5; no definite D call. V was shortened by 2 bases and J by 1 base, with 12 bases between the two germline ends. Germline CDR1 is GTSNPN and CDR2 is SVGIG (reference sequence). This CDR3 region has 15 residues.

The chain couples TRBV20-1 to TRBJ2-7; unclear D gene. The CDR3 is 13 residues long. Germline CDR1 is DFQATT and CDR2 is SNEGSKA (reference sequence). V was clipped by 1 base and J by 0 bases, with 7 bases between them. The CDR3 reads CSARGTSSYEQYF. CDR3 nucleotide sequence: TGCAGTGCTAGAGGTACGAGCTCCTACGAGCAGTACTTC.

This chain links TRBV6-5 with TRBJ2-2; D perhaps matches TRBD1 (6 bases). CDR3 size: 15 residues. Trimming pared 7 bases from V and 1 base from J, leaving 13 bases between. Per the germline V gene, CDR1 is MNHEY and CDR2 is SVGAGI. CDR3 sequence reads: CASITGTLNTGELFF. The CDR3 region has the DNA TGTGCCAGCATTACCGGGACACTGAACACCGGGGAGCTGTTTTTT.

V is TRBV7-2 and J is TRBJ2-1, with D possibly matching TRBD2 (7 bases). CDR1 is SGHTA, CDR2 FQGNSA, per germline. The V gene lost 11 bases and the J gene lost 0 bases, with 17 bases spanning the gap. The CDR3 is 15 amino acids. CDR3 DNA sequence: TGTGCCGGACCGGACGGGGGGCTCTCCTACAATGAGCAGTTCTTC. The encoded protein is CAGPDGGLSYNEQFF.

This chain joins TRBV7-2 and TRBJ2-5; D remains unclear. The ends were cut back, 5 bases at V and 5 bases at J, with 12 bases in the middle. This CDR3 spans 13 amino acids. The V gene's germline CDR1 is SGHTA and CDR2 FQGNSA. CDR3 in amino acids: CASSEALGETQYF. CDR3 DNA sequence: TGTGCCAGCAGCGAGGCTCTGGGGGAGACCCAGTACTTC.

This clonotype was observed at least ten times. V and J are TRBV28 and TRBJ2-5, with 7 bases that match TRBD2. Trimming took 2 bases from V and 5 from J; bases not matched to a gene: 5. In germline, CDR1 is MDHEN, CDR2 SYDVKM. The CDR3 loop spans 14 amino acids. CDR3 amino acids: CASSLGGGWETQYF. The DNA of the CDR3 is TGTGCCAGCAGTTTAGGCGGGGGTTGGGAGACCCAGTACTTC. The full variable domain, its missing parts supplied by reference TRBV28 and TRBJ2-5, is DVKVTQSSRYLVKRTGEKVFLECVQDMDHENMFWYRQDPGLGLRLIYFSYDVKMKEKGDIPEGYSVSREKKERFSLILESASTNQTSMYLCASSLGGGWETQYFGPGTRLLVL.

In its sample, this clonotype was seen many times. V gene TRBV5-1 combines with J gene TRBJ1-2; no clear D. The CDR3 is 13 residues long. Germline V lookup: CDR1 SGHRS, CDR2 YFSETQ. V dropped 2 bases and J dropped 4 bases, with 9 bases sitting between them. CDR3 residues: CASSLPGSYGYTF. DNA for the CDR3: TGCGCCAGCAGCTTACCGGGATCCTATGGCTACACCTTC.

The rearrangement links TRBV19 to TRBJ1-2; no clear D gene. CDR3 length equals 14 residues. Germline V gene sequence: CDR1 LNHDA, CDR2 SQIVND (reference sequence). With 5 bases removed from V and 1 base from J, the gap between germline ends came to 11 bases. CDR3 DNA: TGTGCCAGTAGTGGGCAGCTCATTAACTATGGCTACACCTTC. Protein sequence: CASSGQLINYGYTF.

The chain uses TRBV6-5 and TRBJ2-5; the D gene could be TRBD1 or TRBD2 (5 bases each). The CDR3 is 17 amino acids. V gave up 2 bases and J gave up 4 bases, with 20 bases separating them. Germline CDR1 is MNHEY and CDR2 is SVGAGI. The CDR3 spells CASSYLAGTPGGETQYF. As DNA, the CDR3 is TGTGCCAGCAGTTACCTTGCCGGGACGCCAGGAGGAGAGACCCAGTACTTC.

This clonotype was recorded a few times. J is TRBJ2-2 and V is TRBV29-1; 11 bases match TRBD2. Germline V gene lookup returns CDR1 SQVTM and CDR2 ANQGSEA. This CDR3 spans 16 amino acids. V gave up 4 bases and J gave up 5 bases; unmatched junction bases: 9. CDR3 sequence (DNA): TGCAGCGTTGGGGTAGCGGGGGGGCCTCGTACCGGGGAGCTGTTTTTT. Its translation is CSVGVAGGPRTGELFF.

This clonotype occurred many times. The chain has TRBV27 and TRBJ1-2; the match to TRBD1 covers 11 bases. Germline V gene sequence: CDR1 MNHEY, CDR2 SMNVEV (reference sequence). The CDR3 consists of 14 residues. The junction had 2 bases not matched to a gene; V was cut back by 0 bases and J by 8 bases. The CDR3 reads CASSLSGTGGGYTF. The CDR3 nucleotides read TGTGCCAGCAGTTTATCGGGGACAGGGGGAGGCTACACCTTC.

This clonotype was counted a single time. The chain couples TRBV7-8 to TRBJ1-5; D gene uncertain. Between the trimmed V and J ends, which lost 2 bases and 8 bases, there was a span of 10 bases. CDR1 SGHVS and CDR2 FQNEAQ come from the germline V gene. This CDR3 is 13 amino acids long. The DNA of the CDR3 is TGTGCCAGCAGCTTAACCGTAGTAAAGCCCCAGCATTTT. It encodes CASSLTVVKPQHF. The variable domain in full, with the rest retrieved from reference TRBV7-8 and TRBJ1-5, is GAGVSQSPRYKVAKRGQDVALRCDPISGHVSLFWYQQALGQGPEFLTYFQNEAQLDKSGLPSDRFFAERPEGSVSTLKIQRTQQEDSAVYLCASSLTVVKPQHFGDGTRLSIL.

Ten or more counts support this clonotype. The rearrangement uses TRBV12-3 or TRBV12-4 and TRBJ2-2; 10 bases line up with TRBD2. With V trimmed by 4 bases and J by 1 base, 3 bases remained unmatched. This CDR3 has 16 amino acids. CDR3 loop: CASSSGLAKNTGELFF. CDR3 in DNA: TGTGCCAGCAGTTCGGGACTAGCGAAGAACACCGGGGAGCTGTTTTTT.

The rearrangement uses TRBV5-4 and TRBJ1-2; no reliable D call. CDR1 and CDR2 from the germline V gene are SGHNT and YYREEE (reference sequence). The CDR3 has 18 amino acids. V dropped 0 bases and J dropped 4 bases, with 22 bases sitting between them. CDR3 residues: CASSLAAGVVTASYGYTF. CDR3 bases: TGTGCCAGCAGCTTGGCCGCGGGAGTGGTTACCGCGAGCTATGGCTACACCTTC. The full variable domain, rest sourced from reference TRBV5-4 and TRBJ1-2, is ETGVTQSPTHLIKTRGQQVTLRCSSQSGHNTVSWYQQALGQGPQFIFQYYREEENGRGNFPPRFSGLQFPNYSSELNVNALELDDSALYLCASSLAAGVVTASYGYTFGSGTRLTVV.

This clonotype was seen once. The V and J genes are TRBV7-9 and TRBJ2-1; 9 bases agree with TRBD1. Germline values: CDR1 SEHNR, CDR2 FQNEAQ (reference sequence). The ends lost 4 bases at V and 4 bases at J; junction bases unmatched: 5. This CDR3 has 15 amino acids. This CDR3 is CASSSGQGSYNEQFF. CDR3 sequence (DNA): TGTGCCAGCAGCTCCGGACAGGGGAGTTACAATGAGCAGTTCTTC. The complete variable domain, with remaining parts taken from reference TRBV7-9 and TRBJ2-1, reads DTGVSQNPRHKITKRGQNVTFRCDPISEHNRLYWYRQTLGQGPEFLTYFQNEAQLEKSRLLSDRFSAERPKGSFSTLEIQRTEQGDSAMYLCASSSGQGSYNEQFFGPGTRLTVL.

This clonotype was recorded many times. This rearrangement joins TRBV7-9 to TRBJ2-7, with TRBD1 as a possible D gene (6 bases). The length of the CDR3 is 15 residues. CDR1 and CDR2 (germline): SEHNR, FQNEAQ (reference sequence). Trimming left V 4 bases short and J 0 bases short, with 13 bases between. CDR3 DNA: TGTGCCAGCAGCTCCACCCGGGACAACTCCTACGAGCAGTACTTC. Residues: CASSSTRDNSYEQYF.

CDR3 region: CASGQTSGETQYF. The CDR3 DNA reads TGTGCCAGCGGGCAGACTAGCGGCGAGACCCAGTACTTC. The chain is built from TRBV2 and TRBJ2-5, with 9 bases lining up with TRBD2. V was pared by 8 bases and J by 5 bases, with 6 bases of the junction left unmatched. Per germline, CDR1 SNHLY and CDR2 FYNNEI. This CDR3 comprises 13 residues.

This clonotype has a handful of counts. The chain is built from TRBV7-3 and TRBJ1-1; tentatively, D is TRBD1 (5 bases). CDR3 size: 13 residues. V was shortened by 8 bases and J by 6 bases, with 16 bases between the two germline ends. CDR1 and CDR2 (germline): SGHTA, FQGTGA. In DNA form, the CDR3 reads TGTGCCAGCCCCCCGGGACGGATGCCTGAAGCTTTCTTT. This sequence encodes CASPPGRMPEAFF.

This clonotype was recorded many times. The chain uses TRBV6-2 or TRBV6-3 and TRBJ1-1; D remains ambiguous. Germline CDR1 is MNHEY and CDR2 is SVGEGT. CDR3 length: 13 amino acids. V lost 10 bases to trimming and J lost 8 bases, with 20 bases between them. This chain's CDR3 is CATVSSAFEEAFF. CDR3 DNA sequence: TGTGCCACCGTCTCAAGTGCTTTTGAAGAAGCTTTCTTT.

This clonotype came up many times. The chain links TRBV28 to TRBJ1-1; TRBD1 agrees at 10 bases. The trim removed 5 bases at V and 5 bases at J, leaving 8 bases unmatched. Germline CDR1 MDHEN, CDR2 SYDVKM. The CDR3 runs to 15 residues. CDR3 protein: CASSPQGQGWTEAFF. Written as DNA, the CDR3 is TGTGCCAGCAGTCCGCAGGGACAGGGGTGGACTGAAGCTTTCTTT.

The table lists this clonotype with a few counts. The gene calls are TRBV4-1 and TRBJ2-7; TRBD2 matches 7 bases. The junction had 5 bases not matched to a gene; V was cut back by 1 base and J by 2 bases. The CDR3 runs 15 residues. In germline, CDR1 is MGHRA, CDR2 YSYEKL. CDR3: CASSQGGGHAYEQYF. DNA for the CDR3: TGCGCCAGCAGCCAAGGGGGAGGGCACGCCTACGAGCAGTACTTC.